This TCR beta chain was sequenced during a study of control samples from healthy donors and cancer patients (dated by TCRdb to 2018 to 2021). Libraries came from the immunoSEQ multiplex PCR assay. Held by TCRdb, this immuneACCESS table contains in-frame sequences only and omits some clones. Under half of the omission traces to an unresolved V gene where checked; the cause of the rest is unknown. In this sample the table shows fewer than 500,000 clones, 80% to 95% of which occur a single time. The ten most abundant clones make up 5% to 8% of the sample. CDR1 SGHDN and CDR2 FVKESK were looked up in the germline V gene. V is trimmed back by 5 bases and J by 4 bases, and the junction contains 8 bases that no gene match accounts for. The CDR3 covers 16 residues, taking in both the cysteine and the phenylalanine. The retained sequence is limited to the CDR3, 48 bases, with the frame set at the first base.

This clone was seen just once. The target of this receptor is not known. Qualities for individual bases were not recorded, and no much larger clone is one base off. The V gene is TRBV14 and the J gene is TRBJ2-1; 10 bases in between match TRBD1. Sample: PBMCs. The TCR comes from a man between 40 and 49 years old with head and neck cancer. The CDR3 reads as follows: CASSAAGTGEYNEQFF. The nucleotides read TGTGCCAGCAGCGCGGCCGGGACAGGGGAATACAATGAGCAGTTCTTC.